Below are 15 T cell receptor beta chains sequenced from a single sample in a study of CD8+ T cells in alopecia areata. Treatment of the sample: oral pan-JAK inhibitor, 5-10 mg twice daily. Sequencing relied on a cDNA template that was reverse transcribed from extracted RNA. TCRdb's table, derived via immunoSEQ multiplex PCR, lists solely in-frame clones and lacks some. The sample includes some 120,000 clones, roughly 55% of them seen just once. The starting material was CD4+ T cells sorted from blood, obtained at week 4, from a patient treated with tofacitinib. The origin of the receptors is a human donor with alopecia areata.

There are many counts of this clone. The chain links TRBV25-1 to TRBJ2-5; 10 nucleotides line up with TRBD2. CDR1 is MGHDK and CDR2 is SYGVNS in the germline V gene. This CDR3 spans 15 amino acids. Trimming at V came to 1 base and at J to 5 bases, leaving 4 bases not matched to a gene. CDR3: CASSEFGTSVETQYF. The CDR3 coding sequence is TGTGCCAGCAGTGAATTCGGGACTAGCGTGGAGACCCAGTACTTC.

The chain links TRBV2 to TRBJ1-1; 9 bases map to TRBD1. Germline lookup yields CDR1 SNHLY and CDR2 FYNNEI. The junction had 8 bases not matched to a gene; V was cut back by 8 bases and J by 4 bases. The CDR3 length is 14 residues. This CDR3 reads CASVRRTGATEAFF. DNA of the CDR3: TGTGCCAGCGTCAGGAGGACAGGGGCCACTGAAGCTTTCTTT. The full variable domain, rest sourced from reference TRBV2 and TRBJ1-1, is EPEVTQTPSHQVTQMGQEVILRCVPISNHLYFYWYRQILGQKVEFLVSFYNNEISEKSEIFDDQFSVERPDGSNFTLKIRSTKLEDSAMYFCASVRRTGATEAFFGQGTRLTVV.

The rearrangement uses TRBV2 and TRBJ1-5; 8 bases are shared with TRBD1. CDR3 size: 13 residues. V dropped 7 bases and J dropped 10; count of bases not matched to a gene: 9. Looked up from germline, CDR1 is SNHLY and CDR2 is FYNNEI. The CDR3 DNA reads TGTGCCAGCATGGGACAGGCGACTCTCCCCCAGCATTTT. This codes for CASMGQATLPQHF.

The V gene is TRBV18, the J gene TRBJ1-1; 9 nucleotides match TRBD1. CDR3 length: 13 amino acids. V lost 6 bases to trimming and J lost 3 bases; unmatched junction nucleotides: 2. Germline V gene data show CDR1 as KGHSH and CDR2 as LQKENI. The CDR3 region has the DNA TGTGCCAGCTCCGGACAGGGGTACACTGAAGCTTTCTTT. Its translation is CASSGQGYTEAFF.

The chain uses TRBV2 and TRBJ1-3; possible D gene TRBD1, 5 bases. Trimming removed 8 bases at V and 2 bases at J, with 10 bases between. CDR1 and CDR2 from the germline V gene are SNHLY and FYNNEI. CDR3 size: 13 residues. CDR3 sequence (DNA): TGTGCCAGCGGGGACTCGCCTGGAAACACCATATATTTT. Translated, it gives CASGDSPGNTIYF.

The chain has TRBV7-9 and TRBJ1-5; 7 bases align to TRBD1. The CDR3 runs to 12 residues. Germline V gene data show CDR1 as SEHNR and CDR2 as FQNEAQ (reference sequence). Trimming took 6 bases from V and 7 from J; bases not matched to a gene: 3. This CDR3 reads CASSMGQQPQHF. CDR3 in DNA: TGTGCCAGCAGTATGGGACAGCAGCCCCAGCATTTT.

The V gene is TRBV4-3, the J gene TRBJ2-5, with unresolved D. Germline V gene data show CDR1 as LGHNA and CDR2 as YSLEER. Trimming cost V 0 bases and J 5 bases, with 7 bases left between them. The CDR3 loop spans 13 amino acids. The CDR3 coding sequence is TGCGCCAGCAGCCAAGATCGTAGGGAGACCCAGTACTTC. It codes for CASSQDRRETQYF.

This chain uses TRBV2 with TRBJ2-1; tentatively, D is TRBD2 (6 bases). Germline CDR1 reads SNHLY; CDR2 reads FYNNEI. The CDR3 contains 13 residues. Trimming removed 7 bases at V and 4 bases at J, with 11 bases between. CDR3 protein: CASNSGLYNEQFF. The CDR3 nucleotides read TGTGCCAGCAACTCGGGACTTTACAATGAGCAGTTCTTC.

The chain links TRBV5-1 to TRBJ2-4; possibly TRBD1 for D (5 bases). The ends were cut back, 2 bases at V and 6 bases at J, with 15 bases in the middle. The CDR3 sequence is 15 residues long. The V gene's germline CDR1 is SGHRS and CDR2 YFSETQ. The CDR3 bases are TGCGCCAGCAGCTTCTTAGGCCAGGGCGGAAACATTCAGTACTTC. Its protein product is CASSFLGQGGNIQYF.

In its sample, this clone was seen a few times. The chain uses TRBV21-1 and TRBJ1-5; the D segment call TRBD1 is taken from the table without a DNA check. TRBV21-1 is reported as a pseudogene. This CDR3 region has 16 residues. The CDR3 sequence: CASSKGGDRDNQPQHF. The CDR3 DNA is TGTGCCAGCAGCAAAGGTGGGGACAGGGACAATCAGCCCCAGCATTTT.

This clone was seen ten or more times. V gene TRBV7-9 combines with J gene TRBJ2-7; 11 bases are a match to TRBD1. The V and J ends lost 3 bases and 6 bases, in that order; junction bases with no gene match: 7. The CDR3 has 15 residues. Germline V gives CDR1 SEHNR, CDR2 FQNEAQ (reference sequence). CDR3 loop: CASSLSTGTGGEQYF. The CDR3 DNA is TGTGCCAGCAGCTTGAGTACCGGGACAGGGGGCGAGCAGTACTTC.

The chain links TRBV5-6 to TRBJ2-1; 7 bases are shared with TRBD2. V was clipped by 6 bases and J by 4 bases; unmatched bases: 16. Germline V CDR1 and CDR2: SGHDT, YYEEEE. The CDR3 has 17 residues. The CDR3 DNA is TGTGCCAGCACCACCCAGTGGAGGGACTATCAGTACAATGAGCAGTTCTTC. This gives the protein CASTTQWRDYQYNEQFF.

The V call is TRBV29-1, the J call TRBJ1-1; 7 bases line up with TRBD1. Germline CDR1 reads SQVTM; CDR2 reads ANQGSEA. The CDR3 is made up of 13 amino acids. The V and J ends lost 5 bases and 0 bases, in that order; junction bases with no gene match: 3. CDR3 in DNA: TGCAGCGTTACCGGGACAGTGAACACTGAAGCTTTCTTT. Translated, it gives CSVTGTVNTEAFF. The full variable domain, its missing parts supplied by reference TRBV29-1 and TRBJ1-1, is SAVISQKPSRDICQRGTSLTIQCQVDSQVTMMFWYRQQPGQSLTLIATANQGSEATYESGFVIDKFPISRPNLTFSTLTVSNMSPEDSSIYLCSVTGTVNTEAFFGQGTRLTVV.

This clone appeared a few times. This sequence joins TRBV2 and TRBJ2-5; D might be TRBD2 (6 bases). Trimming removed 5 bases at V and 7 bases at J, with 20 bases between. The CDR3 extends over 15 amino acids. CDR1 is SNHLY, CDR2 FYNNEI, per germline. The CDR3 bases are TGTGCCAGCAGTTCTCTCACGGGCCGGCGGGGGACCCAGTACTTC. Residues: CASSSLTGRRGTQYF.

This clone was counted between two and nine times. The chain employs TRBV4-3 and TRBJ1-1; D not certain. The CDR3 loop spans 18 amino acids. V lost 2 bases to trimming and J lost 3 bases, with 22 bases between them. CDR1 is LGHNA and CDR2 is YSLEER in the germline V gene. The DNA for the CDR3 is TGCGCCAGCAGCCAAATCTTAGGTGCAGGCAGAGGAGACACTGAAGCTTTCTTT. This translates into CASSQILGAGRGDTEAFF.